This entry lists 30 T cell receptor beta chains sequenced from one sample in a study of CXCR3-negative and CXCR3-positive naive CD8 T cells. UMI labels and 5' RACE were used to prepare the TRB cDNA libraries. From its re-call of the 5' RACE reads, TCRdb lists each CDR3 protein once, without DNA. Recorded here are tens of thousands of distinct CDR3 sequences; the top ten clones represent roughly a quarter. The specimen was memory CD8+ T cells from blood. The receptors come from a human donor in good health. Some clones in this sample may be carry-over from other donors' samples.

The rearrangement uses TRBV29-1 and TRBJ2-7; as DNA is missing, the TRBD1 call by TCRdb cannot be tested. This CDR3 is 15 amino acids long. CDR1 is SQVTM and CDR2 is ANQGSEA in the germline V gene. CDR3 sequence: CSVGLRDRAYYEQYF.

V and J are TRBV6-5 and TRBJ1-2; the TCRdb D gene call, TRBD1, has no DNA to confirm it. Looked up from germline, CDR1 is MNHEY and CDR2 is SVGAGI. The CDR3 is 16 residues long. CDR3 sequence: CASSYSKQGGHYGYTF.

CDR3 amino acids: CASSPEGGLGSGEASF. J is TRBJ1-1 and V is TRBV7-2; the TCRdb D gene call, TRBD1, has no DNA to confirm it. The length of the CDR3 is 16 residues. Per the germline V gene, CDR1 is SGHTA and CDR2 is FQGNSA. Complete variable domain (other parts from reference TRBV7-2 and TRBJ1-1): GAGVSQSPSNKVTEKGKDVELRCDPISGHTALYWYRQSLGQGLEFLIYFQGNSAPDKSGLPSDRFSAERTGGSVSTLTIQRTQQEDSAVYLCASSPEGGLGSGEASFGQGTRLTVV.

The rearrangement uses TRBV7-9 and TRBJ2-7; TCRdb's D call of TRBD1 is untestable without DNA. The germline V gene encodes CDR1 SEHNR and CDR2 FQNEAQ (reference sequence). CDR3 length: 14 residues. The CDR3 loop is CASSRQESSYEQYF.

The chain joins TRBV29-1 to TRBJ2-5; TCRdb calls TRBD2, which cannot be checked without DNA. CDR1 SQVTM and CDR2 ANQGSEA come from the germline V gene. The CDR3 extends over 12 amino acids. The CDR3 region is CSGDLPQETQYF.

V is TRBV29-1 and J is TRBJ2-3; TCRdb's D gene call, TRBD1, goes unchecked for lack of DNA. CDR1 SQVTM and CDR2 ANQGSEA come from the germline V gene. The CDR3 covers 11 residues. The CDR3 sequence: CSVEQQGPQYF.

The chain carries TRBV20-1 and TRBJ2-1; absent DNA, TCRdb's TRBD2 call cannot be checked. Germline CDR1 and CDR2: DFQATT and SNEGSKA (reference sequence). There are 19 residues in the CDR3. The CDR3 is CSARDLLGTSVNSYNEQFF.

The J gene is TRBJ2-1, the V gene TRBV29-1; TCRdb names TRBD1, which stays unverified in the absence of DNA. CDR1 is SQVTM, CDR2 ANQGSEA, per germline. The CDR3 is 15 residues long. The CDR3 sequence: CSVNPWRQGDNEQFF.

The chain links TRBV19 to TRBJ2-7; lacking DNA, the TRBD2 call made by TCRdb goes unchecked. The CDR3 spans 16 residues. Looked up from germline, CDR1 is LNHDA and CDR2 is SQIVND (reference sequence). The CDR3 sequence: CASSIDELAGRYEQYF.

The genes are TRBV14 and TRBJ2-1; without DNA, the TCRdb call of TRBD1 cannot be checked. CDR1 is SGHDN, CDR2 FVKESK, per germline. The CDR3 covers 17 residues. The CDR3 sequence: CASSPPGHPFSGNEQFF.

The chain recombines TRBV27 with TRBJ2-2. Germline lookup yields CDR1 MNHEY and CDR2 SMNVEV (reference sequence). The CDR3 length is 13 residues. This chain's CDR3 is CASSPTWTGELFF.

V and J are TRBV9 and TRBJ1-1. This CDR3 is built from 14 residues. Germline V gene lookup returns CDR1 SGDLS and CDR2 YYNGEE. This CDR3 reads CASSVGVGNTEAFF.

The J gene is TRBJ2-3, the V gene TRBV7-6; with no DNA, the TCRdb D assignment of TRBD1 cannot be verified. CDR1 is SGHVS, CDR2 FNYEAQ, per germline. The CDR3 has 15 residues. The CDR3 sequence: CASTLSTGGADTQYF.

The chain uses TRBV7-9 and TRBJ1-1; the TCRdb D gene call, TRBD1, has no DNA to confirm it. Per germline, CDR1 SEHNR and CDR2 FQNEAQ (reference sequence). The CDR3 totals 13 residues. CDR3 loop: CASSPPQGIEAFF.

The J gene is TRBJ2-7, the V gene TRBV20-1; the TCRdb call, TRBD2, lacks DNA for checking. This CDR3 spans 17 amino acids. Germline CDR1 DFQATT, CDR2 SNEGSKA (reference sequence). CDR3 in amino acids: CSARASGGPLNSYEQYF.

The genes are TRBV7-6 and TRBJ1-5; TCRdb names TRBD1, which stays unverified in the absence of DNA. CDR3 length: 15 amino acids. Germline loops: CDR1 SGHVS, CDR2 FNYEAQ. The CDR3: CASSLEGGTHQPQHF. Full variable domain (rest looked up from reference TRBV7-6 and TRBJ1-5): GAGVSQSPRYKVTKRGQDVALRCDPISGHVSLYWYRQALGQGPEFLTYFNYEAQQDKSGLPNDRFSAERPEGSISTLTIQRTEQRDSAMYRCASSLEGGTHQPQHFGDGTRLSIL.

V and J are TRBV13 and TRBJ2-7; TCRdb lists TRBD1, though no DNA is available to test this call. This CDR3 spans 14 amino acids. Germline loops: CDR1 PRHDT, CDR2 FYEKMQ (reference sequence). The CDR3 loop reads CASSTGQGAYEQYF. Full variable domain (remainder filled in from reference TRBV13 and TRBJ2-7): AAGVIQSPRHLIKEKRETATLKCYPIPRHDTVYWYQQGPGQDPQFLISFYEKMQSDKGSIPDRFSAQQFSDYHSELNMSSLELGDSALYFCASSTGQGAYEQYFGPGTRLTVT.

This chain links TRBV7-3 with TRBJ2-1. This CDR3 contains 18 residues. Looked up from germline, CDR1 is SGHTA and CDR2 is FQGTGA. Here the CDR3 reads CASSLTLGIGVPNNEQFF.

The V and J genes are TRBV9 and TRBJ2-7; with no DNA, the TCRdb D assignment of TRBD1 cannot be verified. This CDR3 comprises 17 residues. Germline V gene data show CDR1 as SGDLS and CDR2 as YYNGEE. The CDR3 region is CASSVGEGQGLSYEQYF.

This rearrangement joins TRBV3-1 to TRBJ1-1. This CDR3 has 17 amino acids. CDR1 is LGHDT and CDR2 is YNNKEL in the germline V gene (reference sequence). CDR3 in amino acids: CASSQEWRSWRNTEAFF.

J is TRBJ2-7 and V is TRBV4-3; TCRdb's D call of TRBD2 is untestable without DNA. CDR3 length: 16 residues. Germline values: CDR1 LGHNA, CDR2 YSLEER. The CDR3 spells CASSQARSSGAYEQYF.

The V gene is TRBV11-1, the J gene TRBJ2-2; TCRdb picks TRBD1, but there is no DNA to check that call. CDR3 size: 14 residues. Germline assignment: CDR1 SGHAT and CDR2 FQDESV (reference sequence). The CDR3 reads CASSSGPNTGELFF.

This chain joins TRBV4-1 and TRBJ1-1; there is no DNA to check the TCRdb D call of TRBD1. Per the germline V gene, CDR1 is MGHRA and CDR2 is YSYEKL. The CDR3 has 13 amino acids. CDR3 protein: CASSQGQSSEAFF.

The rearrangement links TRBV7-3 to TRBJ2-5; TCRdb proposes TRBD1, but this gene call is untestable without DNA. Germline values: CDR1 SGHTA, CDR2 FQGTGA. This CDR3 is 17 amino acids long. This CDR3 reads CASSLSTGTGFLETQYF.

The chain is built from TRBV7-9 and TRBJ1-2. Germline CDR1 SEHNR, CDR2 FQNEAQ (reference sequence). The CDR3 covers 15 residues. CDR3 protein: CASSRAGGGNYGYTF. The whole variable domain, remainder taken from reference TRBV7-9 and TRBJ1-2, is DTGVSQNPRHKITKRGQNVTFRCDPISEHNRLYWYRQTLGQGPEFLTYFQNEAQLEKSRLLSDRFSAERPKGSFSTLEIQRTEQGDSAMYLCASSRAGGGNYGYTFGSGTRLTVV.

This rearrangement joins TRBV6-2 or TRBV6-3 to TRBJ2-1; there is no DNA to check the TCRdb D call of TRBD2. The CDR3 is made up of 15 amino acids. Germline values: CDR1 MNHEY, CDR2 SVGEGT. CDR3 sequence reads: CASSYSYAGGNEQFF.

The chain is built from TRBV7-2 and TRBJ2-7; checking the TCRdb D call of TRBD2 is not possible without DNA. Looked up from germline, CDR1 is SGHTA and CDR2 is FQGNSA. The CDR3 is 16 amino acids. The CDR3 loop reads CASSLIRSSGSYEQYF.

The rearrangement uses TRBV6-5 and TRBJ2-7; TCRdb reports TRBD1, a call that lacks DNA to check it against. The CDR3 spans 13 residues. The V gene's germline CDR1 is MNHEY and CDR2 SVGAGI. CDR3 amino acids: CASNPWNSYEQYF.

The gene calls are TRBV20-1 and TRBJ1-5. This CDR3 spans 15 amino acids. Germline V gives CDR1 DFQATT, CDR2 SNEGSKA (reference sequence). CDR3 loop: CSASTLSVNNQPQHF.

The rearrangement uses TRBV29-1 and TRBJ2-7; TCRdb's assignment of TRBD1 cannot be checked, as there is no DNA. CDR3 length equals 15 residues. Germline lookup yields CDR1 SQVTM and CDR2 ANQGSEA. This CDR3 is CSVEGGQGNSYEQYF.